The clone carrying this T cell receptor (beta chain) appeared many times. Its antigen is unidentified. Researchers made TCR beta libraries by using iRepertoire HTBI primers and running Arm-PCR on CDR3 regions. MiXCR, run by TCRdb on the multiplex PCR reads, gives a single entry per CDR3 protein. Of about 200,000 distinct CDR3 sequences listed, roughly 18% are singletons. The data stem from a study of regulatory T cells in long-lasting Graves disease. The study's findings and limits: Owing to a sample size that was small, accuracy may have been reduced. The number of shared public clonotypes was higher in persistent patients (more than 2,500) than new patients (around 890).

Per the germline V gene, CDR1 is MGHRA and CDR2 is YSYEKL. The CDR3 runs 16 residues. Trimming removed 2 bases from V and 5 bases from J; junction bases left unmatched: 8. The time point denotes: newly diagnosed GD, antithyroid drugs for less than 3 months. Researchers made the TCR library from RNA that was extracted from PBMCs. The clonotype originates from a female donor with Graves disease. This chain joins TRBV4-1 and TRBJ2-1, with TRBD2 matching over 8 bases. This specimen consisted of peripheral blood mononuclear cells (PBMCs), obtained at new diagnosis, from a patient treated with antithyroid drugs. The CDR3 loop is CASSQPAAGANNEQFF. The CDR3, as DNA: TGCGCCAGCAGCCAACCCGCAGCGGGAGCGAACAATGAGCAGTTCTTC.